Detailed here is one T cell receptor beta chain. This entry comes from a study of molecular identifiers for immune sequencing clone quantification. Study-wide background: With replicates, the RNA of about 21,000 or 97,000 naive CD8 cells was split five ways and four were sequenced.

TCRdb re-called the PCR reads with MiXCR, one entry per CDR3 protein. The repertoire holds some 590,000 distinct CDR3 sequences, with roughly 27% as singletons. Germline CDR1 is LNHDA and CDR2 is SQIVND (reference sequence). The V end lost 1 base, the J end lost 3 bases, and 13 bases lay between the germline ends. The CDR3 extends over 15 amino acids. The chain has TRBV19 and TRBJ2-7; weak D call: TRBD1 (6 bases). Sample: naive CD8+ T cells from blood, with Jurkat cell RNA spiked in. The subset: FACS-sorted CD8+CD4-CCR7+CD45RA+ naive T cells. This TCR was sampled from a human donor in good health. Some libraries in this study had Jurkat cell RNA spiked in. The CDR3: CASSIVSQGSYEQYF. CDR3 in DNA: TGTGCCAGTAGTATAGTCAGCCAGGGGAGCTACGAGCAGTACTTC.